One sample yielded the 10 T cell receptor beta chains listed below, sequenced in a study of blood T cell repertoires in COVID-19. The data were produced by immunoSEQ multiplex PCR, yet TCRdb's version contains in-frame clones alone and is incomplete. The sample carries approximately 260,000 clones, approximately 79% recorded once. The sequenced sample was peripheral blood. The receptors shown here come from a woman aged 40-49 years with active or convalescent COVID-19.

This clone was counted a single time. This chain links TRBV5-6 with TRBJ2-2; D is uncertain. The germline V gene has CDR1 SGHDT and CDR2 YYEEEE. The CDR3 spans 15 residues. The V and J ends lost 2 bases and 0 bases respectively, with 8 bases between them. The CDR3 bases are TGTGCCAGCAGCTTAGTCAGTCCGAACACCGGGGAGCTGTTTTTT. This encodes CASSLVSPNTGELFF.

This chain joins TRBV10-1 and TRBJ2-3; the match to TRBD2 covers 15 bases. V shed 6 bases and J 0 bases; nucleotides not matched to a gene: 7. Germline CDR1 reads WNHNN; CDR2 reads SYGVQD (reference sequence). The CDR3 is made up of 18 amino acids. The CDR3 loop is CASSSGLAGGSSTDTQYF. CDR3 sequence (DNA): TGCGCCAGCAGCTCGGGACTAGCGGGGGGATCGAGCACAGATACGCAGTATTTT.

The chain carries TRBV3-1 (or the pseudogene TRBV3-2) and TRBJ1-1; D not certain. The length of the CDR3 is 13 residues. Trimming removed 0 bases at V and 8 bases at J, with 10 bases between. Looked up from germline, CDR1 is LGHDT and CDR2 is YNNKEL (reference sequence). The CDR3: CASSQDWAEEAFF. Written as DNA, the CDR3 is TGTGCCAGCAGCCAAGATTGGGCAGAGGAAGCTTTCTTT.

The V gene is TRBV5-1, the J gene TRBJ1-1; D ambiguous. V was trimmed by 0 bases and J by 8 bases, leaving 14 bases between them. The CDR3 has 14 residues. The germline V gene encodes CDR1 SGHRS and CDR2 YFSETQ. Here the CDR3 DNA reads TGCGCCAGCAGCTTGGAAGCCTCCCCGGGGGAAGCTTTCTTT. Encoded protein: CASSLEASPGEAFF.

The chain combines TRBV11-3 with TRBJ2-1; TRBD2 agrees at 15 bases. The germline V gene encodes CDR1 SGHNT and CDR2 YENEEA. The CDR3 has 17 amino acids. Trimming cost V 5 bases and J 8 bases; bases outside gene matches: 10. CDR3: CASSPWTSGGAGHEQFF. The CDR3 DNA reads TGTGCCAGCAGCCCCTGGACTAGCGGGGGGGCGGGGCATGAGCAGTTCTTC.

This clone was seen ten or more times. This sequence joins TRBV9 and TRBJ2-3; D unresolved. V gave up 4 bases and J gave up 6 bases, with 15 bases separating them. CDR1 and CDR2 (germline): SGDLS, YYNGEE. The CDR3 consists of 14 residues. CDR3 loop: CASSTPTTSDTQYF. The CDR3 bases are TGTGCCAGCAGCACCCCAACTACAAGCGATACGCAGTATTTT.

The chain couples TRBV5-1 to TRBJ1-3, with D perhaps matching TRBD1 (5 bases). The V end was cut by 4 bases, the J end by 8 bases, with 13 bases between. CDR1 is SGHRS and CDR2 is YFSETQ in the germline V gene. This CDR3 has 13 amino acids. Here the CDR3 reads CASSRSKGDTIYF. In DNA form, the CDR3 reads TGCGCCAGCAGCCGCTCAAAAGGGGACACCATATATTTT.

The chain links TRBV7-9 to TRBJ2-4; D is perhaps TRBD2 (6 bases). The length of the CDR3 is 14 residues. From germline, CDR1 is SEHNR and CDR2 FQNEAQ (reference sequence). V was pared by 4 bases and J by 2 bases, with 9 bases between. The CDR3 reads CASSYGGTKNIQYF. CDR3 in DNA: TGTGCCAGCAGCTACGGAGGGACCAAAAACATTCAGTACTTC.

V usage is TRBV10-1 and J usage is TRBJ1-3; D is uncertain. The germline V and J ends were trimmed by 3 bases and 4 bases, with 13 bases remaining between them. The germline gives CDR1 WNHNN, CDR2 SYGVQD (reference sequence). The CDR3 is made up of 15 amino acids. CDR3 sequence (DNA): TGCGCCAGCAGTGACGGACTCAGCCTGGGAAACACCATATATTTT. Residues: CASSDGLSLGNTIYF.

This clone was recorded only once. The rearrangement joins TRBV12-3 or TRBV12-4 to TRBJ1-5; D may be TRBD1 (5 bases). The CDR3 is 13 residues long. V was cut by 8 bases and J by 3 bases, with 11 bases left in between. CDR3 in amino acids: CASSPGYNQPQHF. DNA for the CDR3: TGTGCCAGCTCGCCAGGGTACAATCAGCCCCAGCATTTT.